This TCR beta chain was documented in a study of T cell responses to AZD1222 COVID-19 vaccine. Study-wide findings and caveats: Only a handful of individuals given AZD1222 were seropositive at baseline.

The trim removed 0 bases at V and 7 bases at J, leaving 3 bases unmatched. CDR1 and CDR2 (germline): SGHRS, YFSETQ. CDR3 length equals 14 residues. In the case of this clone: Its antigen is unknown. Other DNA sequences in this specimen translate into the identical CDR3.

TCRdb keeps only in-frame clones here, not all; method: immunoSEQ multiplex PCR. The table includes 65,000 to 75,000 clones, roughly 84% detected once. This receptor was obtained from an adult in good health. Material: peripheral blood, obtained on day 0 of AZD1222 vaccination. The chain couples TRBV5-1 to TRBJ1-4; TRBD1 matches at 7 bases. For the CDR3, the DNA is TGCGCCAGCAGCTTGGGACAGGGAGGTGAAAAACTGTTTTTT. It is translated as CASSLGQGGEKLFF.